This TCR beta chain was observed in a study of vaccination and CD4 T cells after COVID-19. Study-level background: Overlapping spike peptides of SARS-CoV-2, HCoV-NL63, HCoV-OC43 and HCoV-229E were used, and cells were stimulated with them.

There are a few counts of this clonotype. What it binds is not known. Treatment noted: roughly ten-day PBMC culture with coronavirus spike peptide pools or control peptides (ViraFEST assay). Sequenced with the Oncomine TCR Beta short-read assay was DNA taken from cultured CD4+ T cells. A single record per CDR3 protein comes from TCRdb applying MiXCR to the PCR reads. The repertoire includes 13,000 or so distinct CDR3 sequences, 25% to 30% of them detected once, and around 8% sits in the top ten. Germline assignment: CDR1 KGHDR and CDR2 SFDVKD. This CDR3 contains 18 residues. V was clipped by 3 bases and J by 8 bases; unmatched bases: 16.

The chain combines TRBV24-1 with TRBJ2-1, with 9 bases fitting TRBD1. The TCR comes from a human donor who had recovered from COVID-19. Sequences were obtained from CD4+ T cells from blood, cultured in vitro. The chain's CDR3 is CATSDRPRPGQGRDEQFF. CDR3 nucleotide sequence: TGTGCCACCAGTGATAGGCCCCGACCGGGACAGGGTCGCGATGAGCAGTTCTTC.